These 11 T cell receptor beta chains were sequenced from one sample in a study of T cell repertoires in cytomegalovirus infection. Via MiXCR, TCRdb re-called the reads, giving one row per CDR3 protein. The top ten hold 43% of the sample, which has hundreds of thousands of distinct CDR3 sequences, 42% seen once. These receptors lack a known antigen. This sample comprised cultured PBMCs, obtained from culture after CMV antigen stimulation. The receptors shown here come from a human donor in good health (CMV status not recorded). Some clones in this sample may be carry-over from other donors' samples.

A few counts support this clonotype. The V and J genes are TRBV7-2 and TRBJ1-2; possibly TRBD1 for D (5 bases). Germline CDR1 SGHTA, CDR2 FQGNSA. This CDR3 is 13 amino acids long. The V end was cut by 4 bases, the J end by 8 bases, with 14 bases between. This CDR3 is CASSSLGQGGYTF. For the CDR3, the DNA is TGTGCCAGCAGCTCCTTGGGCCAGGGAGGCTACACCTTC.

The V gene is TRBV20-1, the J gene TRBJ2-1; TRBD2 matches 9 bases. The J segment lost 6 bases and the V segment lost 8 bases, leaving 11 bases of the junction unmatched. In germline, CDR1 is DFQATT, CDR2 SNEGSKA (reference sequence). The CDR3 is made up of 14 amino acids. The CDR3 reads CSSFSGSLGNEQFF. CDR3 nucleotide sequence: TGCAGTTCATTTAGCGGGAGTTTGGGCAATGAGCAGTTCTTC.

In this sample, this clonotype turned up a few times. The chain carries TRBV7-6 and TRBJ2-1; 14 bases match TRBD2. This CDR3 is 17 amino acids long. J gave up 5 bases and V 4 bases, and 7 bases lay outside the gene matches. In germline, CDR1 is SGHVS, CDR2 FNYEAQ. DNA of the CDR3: TGTGCCAGCAGCTCGACTAGCGGGAGGGCCGGGGACAATGAGCAGTTCTTC. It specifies CASSSTSGRAGDNEQFF. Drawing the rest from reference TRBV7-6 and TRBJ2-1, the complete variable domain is GAGVSQSPRYKVTKRGQDVALRCDPISGHVSLYWYRQALGQGPEFLTYFNYEAQQDKSGLPNDRFSAERPEGSISTLTIQRTEQRDSAMYRCASSSTSGRAGDNEQFFGPGTRLTVL.

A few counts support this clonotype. The CDR3 region has the DNA TGCGCCAGCAGCCAAGCACTAGCAGATACGCAGTATTTT. Translated, it gives CASSQALADTQYF. This rearrangement joins TRBV4-3 to TRBJ2-3; TRBD2 is a possible D gene (5 bases). Germline assignment: CDR1 LGHNA and CDR2 YSLEER. The CDR3 sequence is 13 residues long. Trimming left V 1 base short and J 4 bases short, with 6 bases between.

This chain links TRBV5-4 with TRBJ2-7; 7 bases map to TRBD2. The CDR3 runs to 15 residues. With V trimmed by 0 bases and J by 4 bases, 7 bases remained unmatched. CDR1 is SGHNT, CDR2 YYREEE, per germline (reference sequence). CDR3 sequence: CASSLGPGGRYEQYF. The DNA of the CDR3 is TGTGCCAGCAGCTTGGGGCCGGGGGGAAGGTACGAGCAGTACTTC.

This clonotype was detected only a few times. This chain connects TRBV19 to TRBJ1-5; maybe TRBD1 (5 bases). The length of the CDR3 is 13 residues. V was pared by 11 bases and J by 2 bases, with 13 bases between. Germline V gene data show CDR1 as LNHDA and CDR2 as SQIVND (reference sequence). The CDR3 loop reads CASGVRGNQPQHF. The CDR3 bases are TGTGCCTCGGGGGTGAGGGGCAATCAGCCCCAGCATTTT.

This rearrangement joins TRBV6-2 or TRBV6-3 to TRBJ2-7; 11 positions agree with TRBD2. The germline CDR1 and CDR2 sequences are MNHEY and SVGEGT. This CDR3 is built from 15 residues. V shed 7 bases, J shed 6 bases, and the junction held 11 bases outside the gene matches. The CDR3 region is CASKLAGATFAEQYF. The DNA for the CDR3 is TGTGCCAGCAAACTAGCGGGAGCGACTTTTGCCGAGCAGTACTTC.

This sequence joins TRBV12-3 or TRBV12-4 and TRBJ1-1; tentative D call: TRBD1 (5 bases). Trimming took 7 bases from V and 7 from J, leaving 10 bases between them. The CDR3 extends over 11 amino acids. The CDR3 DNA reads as TGTGCCAGCAATTGGGGCAGTGAAGCTTTCTTT. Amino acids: CASNWGSEAFF.

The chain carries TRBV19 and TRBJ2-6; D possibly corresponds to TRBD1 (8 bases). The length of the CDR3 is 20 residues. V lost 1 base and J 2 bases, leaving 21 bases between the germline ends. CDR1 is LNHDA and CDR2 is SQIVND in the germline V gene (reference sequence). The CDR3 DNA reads TGTGCCAGTAGTATAGGGGGGAGGGCAGGGGGCGCCGCTGGGGCCAACGTCCTGACTTTC. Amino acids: CASSIGGRAGGAAGANVLTF. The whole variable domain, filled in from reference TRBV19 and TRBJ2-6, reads DGGITQSPKYLFRKEGQNVTLSCEQNLNHDAMYWYRQDPGQGLRLIYYSQIVNDFQKGDIAEGYSVSREKKESFPLTVTSAQKNPTAFYLCASSIGGRAGGAAGANVLTFGAGSRLTVL.

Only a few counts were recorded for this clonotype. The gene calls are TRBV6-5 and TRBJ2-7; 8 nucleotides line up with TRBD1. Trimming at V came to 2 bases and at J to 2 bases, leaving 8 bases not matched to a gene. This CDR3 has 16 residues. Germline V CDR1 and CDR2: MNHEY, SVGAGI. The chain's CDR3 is CASSYTPGTGAYEQYF. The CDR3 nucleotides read TGTGCCAGCAGTTACACGCCCGGGACAGGCGCCTACGAGCAGTACTTC.

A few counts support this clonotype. The CDR3: CASSPRGDRGTYEQYF. The CDR3 bases are TGTGCCAGCAGCCCTCGTGGGGACAGGGGGACCTACGAGCAGTACTTC. The rearrangement links TRBV11-1 to TRBJ2-7; the match to TRBD1 covers 11 bases. The CDR3 is 16 residues long. Germline assignment: CDR1 SGHAT and CDR2 FQDESV (reference sequence). Losses at the gene ends were 5 bases for V and 2 bases for J; bases not matched to a gene: 8.